This TCR beta chain was captured by sequencing in a study of blood T cells in healthy people across ages. Notes on the study in general: TCR beta diversity tracked closely with naive T cell percentage. Researchers judged that diversity estimates from one million T cells fell short of true values.

A sample-barcoded 5' primer and a J-beta primer mix were used in a second PCR of roughly 7 to 11 cycles. With 12 random nucleotides, a template-switch adaptor tagged each individual cDNA molecule. All samples gave at least 2.5 million CDR3-containing paired-end reads. One entry per CDR3 protein, called by TCRdb with MiXCR from the 5' RACE reads. The data show 700,000 to 1,000,000 distinct CDR3 sequences, with more than 40% seen just once and approximately 19% held by the top ten. Germline V CDR1 and CDR2: SGHTS, YDEGEE. The V end lost 0 bases, the J end lost 5 bases, and 6 bases lay between the germline ends. The CDR3 has 13 residues. With regard to this clonotype: Its antigen remains unknown.

The chain carries TRBV5-8 and TRBJ1-5; D is unresolved. This receptor was taken from a man between 60 and 70 years old in good health. Material for sequencing was blood. CDR3 in DNA: TGTGCCAGCAGCTTGGTAGGCGATCAGCCCCAGCATTTT. Encoded protein: CASSLVGDQPQHF.